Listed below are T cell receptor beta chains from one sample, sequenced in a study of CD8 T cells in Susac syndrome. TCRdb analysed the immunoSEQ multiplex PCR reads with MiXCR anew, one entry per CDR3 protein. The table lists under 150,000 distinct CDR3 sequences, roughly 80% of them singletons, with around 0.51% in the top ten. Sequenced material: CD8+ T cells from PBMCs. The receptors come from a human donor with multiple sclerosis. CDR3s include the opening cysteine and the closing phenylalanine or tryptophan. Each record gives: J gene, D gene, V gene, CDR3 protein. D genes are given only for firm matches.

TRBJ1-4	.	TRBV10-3	CAISETPGLGEKLFF
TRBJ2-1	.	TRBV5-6	CASSLGENEQFF
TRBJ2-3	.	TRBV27	CATLLVGTDTQYF
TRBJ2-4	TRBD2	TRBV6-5	CASSSGLAENIQYF
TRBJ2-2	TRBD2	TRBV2	CASSPTSVKELGGELFF
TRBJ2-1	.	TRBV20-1	CSARDRQGLLNEQFF
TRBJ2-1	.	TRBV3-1	CASSRPGVEQFF
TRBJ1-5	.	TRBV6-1	CASSDGSWEPQHF
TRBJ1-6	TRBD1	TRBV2	CASSEAQLDRDF
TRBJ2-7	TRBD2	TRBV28	CATESPIKLAGGAREQYF
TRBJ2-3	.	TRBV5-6	CASSLRVTTSTDTQYF
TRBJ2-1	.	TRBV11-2	CASSGGVNEQFF
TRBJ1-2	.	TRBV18	CASSPVIRSYGYTF
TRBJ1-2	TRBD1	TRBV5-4	CASSYRTTGEHGYTF
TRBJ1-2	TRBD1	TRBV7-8	CASSYFMTGLGYTF
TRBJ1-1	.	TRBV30	CAWVGVSNTEAFF
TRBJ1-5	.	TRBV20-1	CSASRGMSNQPQHF
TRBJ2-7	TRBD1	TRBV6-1	CASRNGQGGYEQYF
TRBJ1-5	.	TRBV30	CAWSVPGAVSNHPQHF
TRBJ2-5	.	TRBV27	CASTSFADRGETQYF